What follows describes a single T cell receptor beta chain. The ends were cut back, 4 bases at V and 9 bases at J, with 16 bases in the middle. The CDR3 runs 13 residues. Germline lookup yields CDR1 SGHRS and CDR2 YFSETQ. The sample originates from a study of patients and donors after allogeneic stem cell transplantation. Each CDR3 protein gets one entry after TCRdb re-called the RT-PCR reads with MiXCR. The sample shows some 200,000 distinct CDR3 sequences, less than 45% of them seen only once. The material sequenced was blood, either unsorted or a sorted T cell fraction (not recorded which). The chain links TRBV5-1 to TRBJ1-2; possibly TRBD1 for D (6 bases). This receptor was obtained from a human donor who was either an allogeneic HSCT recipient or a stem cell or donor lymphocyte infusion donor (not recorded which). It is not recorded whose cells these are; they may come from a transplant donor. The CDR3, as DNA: TGCGCCAGCAGCGCAGGGGCCGCCCAAAGCTACACCTTC. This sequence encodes CASSAGAAQSYTF.